This T cell receptor (beta chain) was captured by sequencing in a study of T cell responses to AZD1222 COVID-19 vaccine. Study-level results: The study found Spike-specific TCR breadth and depth rose after two AZD1222 doses. Seropositivity was recorded at baseline in only a handful of AZD1222 recipients.

Germline CDR1 SGHNT, CDR2 YENEEA. The CDR3 runs 17 residues. The V gene end was trimmed by 4 bases and the J gene end by 2 bases; junction bases not matched to a gene: 10. As regards this clone: The antigen is unknown.

The repertoire was sequenced with immunoSEQ multiplex PCR; TCRdb's copy has only in-frame clones and lacks some. This sample carries 100,000 to 150,000 clones, approximately 90% of them seen once, and the ten largest clones take approximately 1%. The sample in question was peripheral blood, obtained on day 0 of AZD1222 vaccination. This chain links TRBV11-3 with TRBJ2-5, with TRBD1 matching over 10 bases. This clonotype was obtained from an adult in good health. CDR3 sequence: CASSSGQGTDRQETQYF. Here the CDR3 DNA reads TGTGCCAGCAGCTCGGGACAGGGGACCGACCGACAAGAGACCCAGTACTTC.